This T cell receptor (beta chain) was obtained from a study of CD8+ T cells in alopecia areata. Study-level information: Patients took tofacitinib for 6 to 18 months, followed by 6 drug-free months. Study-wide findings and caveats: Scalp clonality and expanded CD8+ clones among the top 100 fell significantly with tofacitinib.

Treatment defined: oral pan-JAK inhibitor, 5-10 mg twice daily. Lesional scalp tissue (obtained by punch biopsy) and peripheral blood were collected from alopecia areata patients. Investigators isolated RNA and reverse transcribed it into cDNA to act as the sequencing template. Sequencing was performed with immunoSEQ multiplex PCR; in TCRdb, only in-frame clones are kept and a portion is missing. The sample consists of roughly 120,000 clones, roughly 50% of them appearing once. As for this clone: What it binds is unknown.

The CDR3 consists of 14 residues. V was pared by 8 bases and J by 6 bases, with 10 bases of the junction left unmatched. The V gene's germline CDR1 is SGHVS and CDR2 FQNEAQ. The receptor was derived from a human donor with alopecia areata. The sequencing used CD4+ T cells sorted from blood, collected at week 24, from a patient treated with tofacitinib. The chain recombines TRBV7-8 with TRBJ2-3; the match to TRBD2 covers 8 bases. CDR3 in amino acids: CASSRLIAGDTQYF. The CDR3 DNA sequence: TGTGCCAGCTCCAGACTCATAGCGGGGGATACGCAGTATTTT.